This entry lists 20 T cell receptor beta chains sequenced from one sample in a study of spatial heterogeneity in lung cancer. The study's findings and limits: Expanded alpha and beta TCR counts within tumors tracked tumor mutation counts.

The antigens of these receptors remain unknown. Via MiXCR, TCRdb re-called the 5' RACE reads, giving one row per CDR3 protein. The repertoire holds roughly 17,000 distinct CDR3 sequences, with about 6.3% as singletons. Regarding time point: sample taken at primary tumor resection. The specimen comprised lung tumor tissue, sampled at surgery. The receptor set was obtained from a male donor with early-stage non-small cell lung cancer.

This clonotype has ten or more counts. This beta chain slipped into a library made for alpha chains as a stray read, so its size is not meaningful. The rearrangement links TRBV6-6 to TRBJ1-2, with D possibly being TRBD1 (6 bases). There are 13 residues in the CDR3. V was cut by 8 bases and J by 3 bases, with 13 bases left in between. CDR1 and CDR2 from the germline V gene are MNHNY and SVGAGI (reference sequence). This chain's CDR3 is CASVRGRDYGYTF. CDR3 in DNA: TGTGCCAGCGTCCGGGGGCGCGACTATGGCTACACCTTC.

Comment on this clonotype: In a library made to pick up alpha chains, this beta chain is a stray read with a size that means little. This chain connects TRBV20-1 to TRBJ2-1; 12 nucleotides match TRBD2. Unmatched junction bases numbered 2, after V lost 3 bases and J lost 11 bases. Germline V gene data show CDR1 as DFQATT and CDR2 as SNEGSKA (reference sequence). This CDR3 has 12 residues. Written as DNA, the CDR3 is TGCAGTGCTAGTCTAGCGGGAGGGCAGCAGTTCTTC. It translates to CSASLAGGQQFF.

This clonotype was seen ten or more times. This beta chain is a stray read from a library made for alpha chains; its abundance is not meaningful. This chain uses TRBV7-2 with TRBJ2-1; TRBD2 agrees at 13 bases. This CDR3 is built from 17 residues. Germline V gives CDR1 SGHTA, CDR2 FQGNSA. J was trimmed by 7 bases and V by 5 bases; bases with no gene match: 11. The CDR3 reads CASSRELAGGPGNEQFF. In DNA, the CDR3 is TGTGCCAGCAGCAGGGAACTAGCGGGAGGGCCGGGAAATGAGCAGTTCTTC.

In its sample, this clonotype ranks as medium-sized (0.01 to 0.1%). Since the library was made to target alpha chains, this beta chain is a stray read and its abundance is not meaningful. The chain joins TRBV7-8 to TRBJ2-1, with 7 positions matching TRBD2. In germline, CDR1 is SGHVS, CDR2 FQNEAQ. CDR3 length equals 16 residues. J gave up 9 bases and V 1 base, and 12 bases lay outside the gene matches. The CDR3 loop is CASSLENRRERIEQFF. The CDR3 DNA sequence: TGTGCCAGCAGCTTAGAAAATCGGCGGGAGAGGATTGAGCAGTTCTTC.

This clonotype is a singleton in its sample. Within a library made for alpha chains, this beta chain is off target, and its count is uninformative. The V call is TRBV7-8, the J call TRBJ2-5; 10 nucleotides agree with TRBD2. The CDR3 runs 16 residues. V lost 6 bases, J lost 5 bases, and 12 bases stayed unmatched. Germline CDR1 SGHVS, CDR2 FQNEAQ. CDR3 residues: CASSYSGGAGVETQYF. The CDR3 DNA sequence: TGTGCCAGCAGTTACAGCGGGGGGGCAGGGGTGGAGACCCAGTACTTC. Based on the CDR3 plus reference TRBV7-8 and TRBJ2-5, the full variable domain is GAGVSQSPRYKVAKRGQDVALRCDPISGHVSLFWYQQALGQGPEFLTYFQNEAQLDKSGLPSDRFFAERPEGSVSTLKIQRTQQEDSAVYLCASSYSGGAGVETQYFGPGTRLLVL.

This clonotype came up many times. Little can be read into the size of this beta chain, an off-target read in a library designed for alpha chains. The chain links TRBV24-1 to TRBJ1-5; 8 bases align to TRBD1. This CDR3 region has 15 residues. Germline-derived CDR1 and CDR2 are KGHDR and SFDVKD. J was trimmed by 4 bases and V by 5 bases; bases with no gene match: 6. CDR3 residues: CATSGGQASNQPQHF. In DNA form, the CDR3 reads TGTGCCACCAGTGGGGGACAGGCGAGTAATCAGCCCCAGCATTTT.

This clonotype was picked up many times. Within a library made for alpha chains, this beta chain is off target, and its count is uninformative. The chain employs TRBV12-3 or TRBV12-4 and TRBJ1-1, with D unresolved. Trimming cost V 6 bases and J 4 bases, with 12 bases left between them. CDR3 length: 13 residues. In nucleotides, the CDR3 is TGTGCCAGCAGCGCGGGCCCGTCCACTGAAGCTTTCTTT. Translated, it gives CASSAGPSTEAFF.

This clonotype has at least ten counts. The library was prepared for alpha chains; this beta chain is a stray read, so its frequency means little. The chain carries TRBV6-5 and TRBJ1-2, with a possible D match to TRBD1 (5 bases). CDR3 length: 12 amino acids. V was shortened by 6 bases and J by 3 bases, with 8 bases between the two germline ends. Germline values: CDR1 MNHEY, CDR2 SVGAGI. The CDR3 sequence: CASRDRDYGYTF. The CDR3 bases are TGTGCCAGCAGAGACAGAGACTATGGCTACACCTTC.

This clonotype came up many times. This beta chain was picked up by a library intended for alpha chains and is off target, so its count carries little meaning. V gene TRBV18 combines with J gene TRBJ2-7; D is ambiguous. The CDR3 has 15 residues. V lost 3 bases, J lost 2 bases, and 14 bases lay in between. Germline V gives CDR1 KGHSH, CDR2 LQKENI. The CDR3 DNA is TGTGCCAGCTCACCTGACCCATCGGCTGCCTACGAGCAGTACTTC. Its protein is CASSPDPSAAYEQYF.

This clonotype was seen many times. The library was designed around alpha chains, so this beta chain is a stray read whose abundance carries little weight. V usage is TRBV20-1 and J usage is TRBJ2-7; 10 bases line up with TRBD1. CDR1 and CDR2 (germline): DFQATT, SNEGSKA (reference sequence). The CDR3 is 14 residues long. The V and J ends lost 3 bases and 5 bases, in that order; junction bases with no gene match: 7. CDR3 in DNA: TGCAGTGCTAGCCCCTGGACAGGGGGTAACGAGCAGTACTTC. Protein product: CSASPWTGGNEQYF.

This clonotype was seen many times. This beta chain represents an off-target read in a library built for alpha chains; its size is of limited meaning. The chain carries TRBV30 and TRBJ1-4; D is undetermined. V was cut by 0 bases and J by 8 bases, with 7 bases left in between. The length of the CDR3 is 12 residues. Germline assignment: CDR1 GTSNPN and CDR2 SVGIG (reference sequence). Here the CDR3 reads CAWSVLKEKLFF. DNA for the CDR3: TGTGCCTGGAGTGTACTGAAGGAAAAACTGTTTTTT.

This clonotype was counted ten times or more. This beta chain slipped into a library made for alpha chains as a stray read, so its size is not meaningful. The chain uses TRBV28 and TRBJ1-6, with 9 bases aligning to TRBD1. Germline loops: CDR1 MDHEN, CDR2 SYDVKM. The CDR3 runs 17 residues. Trimming took 5 bases from V and 7 from J; bases not matched to a gene: 12. CDR3 DNA: TGTGCCAGCAGTAGGGCCACTGGGACAGGGTTGAATTCACCCCTCCACTTT. Amino acid sequence: CASSRATGTGLNSPLHF. The whole variable domain, remainder taken from reference TRBV28 and TRBJ1-6, is DVKVTQSSRYLVKRTGEKVFLECVQDMDHENMFWYRQDPGLGLRLIYFSYDVKMKEKGDIPEGYSVSREKKERFSLILESASTNQTSMYLCASSRATGTGLNSPLHFGNGTRLTVT.

Within the sample, this clonotype is medium-sized (0.01 to 0.1%). This beta chain is a stray sequence in a library constructed for alpha chains; its clone size is not meaningful. The CDR3, as DNA: TGTGCCAGCTCTTGGCAGGGTTGGCAAGAGACCCAGTACTTC. This encodes CASSWQGWQETQYF. J is TRBJ2-5 and V is TRBV28, with D tentatively TRBD1 (5 bases). Germline CDR1 reads MDHEN; CDR2 reads SYDVKM. The CDR3 contains 14 residues. V was clipped by 8 bases and J by 2 bases, with 15 bases between them.

This clonotype was found many times. This beta chain turned up in a library designed for alpha chains; as an off-target read, its abundance says little. This chain joins TRBV28 and TRBJ2-7, with 9 bases fitting TRBD2. J gave up 2 bases and V 1 base, and 3 bases lay outside the gene matches. The CDR3 length is 15 residues. In germline, CDR1 is MDHEN, CDR2 SYDVKM. The CDR3 DNA reads TGTGCCAGCAGTTTATTAGCGGGAGTAGCCTACGAGCAGTACTTC. It yields the protein CASSLLAGVAYEQYF.

A remark on this clonotype: Because this beta chain is a stray read in a library intended to capture alpha chains, its abundance should not be given much weight. The genes are TRBV2 and TRBJ1-5, with 10 bases identical to TRBD1. CDR3 size: 13 residues. Looked up from germline, CDR1 is SNHLY and CDR2 is FYNNEI. Trimming removed 8 bases from V and 4 bases from J; junction bases left unmatched: 2. CDR3 sequence (DNA): TGTGCCAGCCAGGGACAGGGGAATCAGCCCCAGCATTTT. This sequence encodes CASQGQGNQPQHF.

Notes on this clonotype: This beta chain appears as a stray read in a library generated for alpha chains; its size is not informative. The rearrangement links TRBV20-1 to TRBJ2-4, with D hard to call. This CDR3 is built from 14 residues. CDR1 is DFQATT and CDR2 is SNEGSKA in the germline V gene (reference sequence). Trimming took off 0 bases at V and 4 bases at J, with 10 bases between the two ends. The CDR3 reads CSARDSGQKNIQYF. CDR3 DNA sequence: TGCAGTGCTAGAGATTCCGGCCAAAAAAACATTCAGTACTTC.

This clonotype has at least ten counts. Because the library targeted alpha chains, this beta chain is an off-target read whose size means little. This chain connects TRBV28 to TRBJ2-4; TRBD2 agrees at 12 bases. From germline, CDR1 is MDHEN and CDR2 SYDVKM. CDR3 length equals 17 residues. The J segment lost 3 bases and the V segment lost 5 bases, leaving 8 bases of the junction unmatched. The CDR3 DNA reads as TGTGCCAGCAGTGGCGCTAGCGGGAGGGCCGGCAAAAACATTCAGTACTTC. It encodes CASSGASGRAGKNIQYF.

This clonotype showed up many times. This beta chain appears as a stray read in a library generated for alpha chains; its size is not informative. The chain carries TRBV20-1 and TRBJ2-7; 9 nucleotides match TRBD1. Germline CDR1 and CDR2: DFQATT and SNEGSKA (reference sequence). Losses at the gene ends were 4 bases for V and 5 bases for J; bases not matched to a gene: 15. This CDR3 has 16 residues. CDR3 nucleotide sequence: TGCAGTGCTACTAAGGACAGGGGCAAAGTAGGTGACGAGCAGTACTTC. Protein sequence: CSATKDRGKVGDEQYF.

In this sample, this clonotype turned up once. Given a much more abundant clone one base away, this may be a read error. This beta chain lies outside the target of a library built for alpha chains; its clone size means little. This chain links TRBV7-7 with TRBJ2-3; either TRBD1 or TRBD2 may fit D (6 bases each). The CDR3 extends over 15 amino acids. The germline V gene has CDR1 SSHAT and CDR2 FNYEAQ (reference sequence). The ends were cut back, 1 base at V and 5 bases at J, with 13 bases in the middle. The CDR3 is CASSLVVGGIDTQYF. The CDR3, as DNA: TGTGCCAGCAGCTTAGTTGTGGGGGGCATAGATACGCAGTATTTT.

The sample holds many counts of this clonotype. This beta chain represents an off-target read in a library built for alpha chains; its size is of limited meaning. The genes are TRBV5-1 and TRBJ2-2, with 9 bases lining up with TRBD1. The germline gives CDR1 SGHRS, CDR2 YFSETQ. V was pared by 4 bases and J by 3 bases, with 7 bases of the junction left unmatched. The CDR3 contains 16 residues. CDR3 sequence reads: CASSPQGARDTGELFF. CDR3 DNA: TGCGCCAGCAGCCCACAGGGGGCGCGGGACACCGGGGAGCTGTTTTTT.